This T cell receptor beta chain came from a study of T cells after yellow fever vaccination. The CDR3 contains 16 residues. Per germline, CDR1 DFQATT and CDR2 SNEGSKA (reference sequence). Via MiXCR, TCRdb re-called the 5' RACE reads, giving one row per CDR3 protein. In the table there are 450,000 to 650,000 distinct CDR3 sequences, just over 20% of which are singletons. Sequencing was performed on PBMCs, taken less than 25 days after the first yellow fever vaccination. This clonotype was sampled from a man aged 18 to 30 who received the YFV17D yellow fever vaccine. This chain uses TRBV20-1 with TRBJ2-7; 10 bases align to TRBD2. For the CDR3, the DNA is TGCAGTGCGAGAGACGTAGCGGGGGGCCATCTCTACGAGCAGTACGTC. Amino acid sequence: CSARDVAGGHLYEQYV.